A single sample is the source of the 17 T cell receptor beta chains below, sequenced in a study of shared clonotypes between healthy human individuals. The method was immunoSEQ multiplex PCR; TCRdb's version includes in-frame clones alone and lacks a portion of them. The profile shows approximately 2.4 million clones, more than 90% of them singletons. The specimen sequenced was naive CD4+ T cells sorted from blood. As for subset: CD45RA+ positively selected. The receptor set was obtained from a man aged 18 to 30 in good health.

The V and J genes are TRBV28 and TRBJ2-7; TRBD1 aligns across 9 bases. Looked up from germline, CDR1 is MDHEN and CDR2 is SYDVKM. The CDR3 runs 17 residues. Germline trimming cut 6 bases from V and 7 bases from J; bases unmatched to any gene: 19. CDR3 in amino acids: CASSPGTGLVSLGEQYF. The CDR3 nucleotides are TGTGCCAGCAGCCCCGGGACAGGGTTAGTTTCCCTCGGGGAGCAGTACTTC.

This sequence joins TRBV5-1 and TRBJ2-7, with D possibly matching TRBD1 (5 bases). Germline V gene lookup returns CDR1 SGHRS and CDR2 YFSETQ. V lost 4 bases and J lost 4, with 12 bases in between. The CDR3 contains 13 residues. The CDR3 region has the DNA TGCGCCAGCAGCGCCCTCAGGGATTACGAGCAGTACTTC. This sequence encodes CASSALRDYEQYF.

V usage is TRBV6-1 and J usage is TRBJ2-5; D is undetermined. V lost 2 bases to trimming and J lost 1 base, with 11 bases between them. CDR3 length: 15 amino acids. Germline V gene data show CDR1 as MNHNS and CDR2 as SASEGT. The CDR3: CASSELQGPQETQYF. The CDR3 DNA follows: TGTGCCAGCAGTGAATTACAAGGGCCCCAAGAGACCCAGTACTTC.

V and J are TRBV5-4 and TRBJ1-6; D perhaps matches TRBD1 (5 bases). Germline lookup yields CDR1 SGHNT and CDR2 YYREEE (reference sequence). The CDR3 covers 18 residues. V lost 3 bases and J lost 0, with 16 bases in between. CDR3 DNA sequence: TGTGCCAGCAGCTCCGGGACGGCCCTCAGCTCCTATAATTCACCCCTCCACTTT. Its protein is CASSSGTALSSYNSPLHF.

CDR3 region: CASSERWTGVNYGYTF. The DNA for the CDR3 is TGTGCCAGCAGTGAACGGTGGACAGGGGTGAACTATGGCTACACCTTC. The rearrangement joins TRBV2 to TRBJ1-2, with 9 bases that match TRBD1. The J segment lost 2 bases and the V segment lost 2 bases, leaving 6 bases of the junction unmatched. The CDR3 has 16 amino acids. CDR1 is SNHLY, CDR2 FYNNEI, per germline.

The chain joins TRBV6-1 to TRBJ2-5, with D perhaps matching TRBD2 (5 bases). The CDR3 consists of 11 residues. Looked up from germline, CDR1 is MNHNS and CDR2 is SASEGT. Trimming shortened V by 6 bases and J by 8 bases, and 10 bases separated the two germline ends. CDR3 in DNA: TGTGCCAGCAGAGACGGGGTCACCCAGTACTTC. Protein sequence: CASRDGVTQYF.

The J gene is TRBJ1-6, the V gene TRBV2, with D perhaps matching TRBD1 (5 bases). The CDR3 totals 14 residues. Per germline, CDR1 SNHLY and CDR2 FYNNEI. V lost 7 bases to trimming and J lost 4 bases, with 11 bases between them. For the CDR3, the DNA is TGTGCCAGCACCCAAGAGGGGTATAATTCACCCCTCCACTTT. This sequence encodes CASTQEGYNSPLHF.

A note on this clone: Given a much more abundant clone one base away, this may be a read error. The CDR3, as DNA: TGTGCCAGCAGTGCTCAGGGGTCGGGCACTGAAGCTTTCTTT. Residues: CASSAQGSGTEAFF. The chain has TRBV2 and TRBJ1-1; D perhaps matches TRBD1 (6 bases). The CDR3 has 14 amino acids. Germline CDR1 reads SNHLY; CDR2 reads FYNNEI. V was cut by 4 bases and J by 4 bases, with 13 bases left in between.

V gene TRBV2 combines with J gene TRBJ2-3, with D unclear. The V gene lost 4 bases and the J gene lost 6 bases, with 11 bases spanning the gap. CDR1 is SNHLY, CDR2 FYNNEI, per germline. The CDR3 extends over 13 amino acids. CDR3: CASSVHVGDTQYF. The CDR3 DNA follows: TGTGCCAGCAGTGTCCACGTCGGGGATACGCAGTATTTT. The full variable domain, rest sourced from reference TRBV2 and TRBJ2-3, is EPEVTQTPSHQVTQMGQEVILRCVPISNHLYFYWYRQILGQKVEFLVSFYNNEISEKSEIFDDQFSVERPDGSNFTLKIRSTKLEDSAMYFCASSVHVGDTQYFGPGTRLTVL.

The rearrangement joins TRBV4-1 to TRBJ1-2; D unresolved. V was cut by 1 base and J by 0 bases, with 6 bases left in between. CDR3 length: 14 amino acids. Germline V CDR1 and CDR2: MGHRA, YSYEKL. CDR3 residues: CASSQGGANYGYTF. The CDR3 coding sequence is TGCGCCAGCAGCCAAGGTGGAGCTAACTATGGCTACACCTTC.

The gene calls are TRBV30 and TRBJ1-4; unclear D gene. Trimming removed 0 bases at V and 7 bases at J, with 12 bases between. Germline V gene data show CDR1 as GTSNPN and CDR2 as SVGIG (reference sequence). The CDR3 spans 14 residues. For the CDR3, the DNA is TGTGCCTGGAGTGTAACCCTAGATTTTGAAAAACTGTTTTTT. It encodes CAWSVTLDFEKLFF.

The genes are TRBV4-1 and TRBJ2-1; D might be TRBD1 or TRBD2, each matching 5 bases. Germline values: CDR1 MGHRA, CDR2 YSYEKL. CDR3 length: 16 residues. The ends were cut back, 3 bases at V and 10 bases at J, with 22 bases in the middle. The CDR3 region is CASSHTKGTSLTEQFF. CDR3 coding DNA: TGCGCCAGCAGCCACACGAAAGGGACGAGCTTAACGGAGCAGTTCTTC.

The CDR3 is CASRQGRRSPTGSDYQPQHF. CDR3 nucleotides: TGTGCCAGCAGACAAGGGAGAAGGTCCCCGACAGGGAGCGATTATCAGCCCCAGCATTTT. This chain connects TRBV27 to TRBJ1-5, with 7 bases that match TRBD1. Germline CDR1 and CDR2: MNHEY and SMNVEV (reference sequence). The ends lost 6 bases at V and 5 bases at J; junction bases unmatched: 25. The CDR3 has 20 residues.

This clone appeared once. For the CDR3, the DNA is TGTGCCAGCAGCCCCAACACCGGGCCCACTGAAGCTTTCTTT. Amino acid sequence: CASSPNTGPTEAFF. The chain has TRBV7-2 and TRBJ1-1; D unclear. Germline V CDR1 and CDR2: SGHTA, FQGNSA. The ends were cut back, 5 bases at V and 4 bases at J, with 14 bases in the middle. The CDR3 is made up of 14 amino acids.

This chain connects TRBV10-3 to TRBJ2-3; D is unresolved. Germline loops: CDR1 ENHRY, CDR2 SYGVKD. The CDR3 spans 12 residues. Trimming pared 2 bases from V and 3 bases from J, leaving 3 bases between. This chain's CDR3 is CAISEPTDTQYF. DNA of the CDR3: TGTGCCATCAGTGAGCCGACAGATACGCAGTATTTT.

The chain links TRBV5-1 to TRBJ1-1; tentatively, D is TRBD1 (5 bases). CDR1 and CDR2 from the germline V gene are SGHRS and YFSETQ. The CDR3 extends over 14 amino acids. Trimming removed 5 bases from V and 1 base from J, with 12 bases in between. CDR3 sequence: CASRFGQGNTEAFF. The CDR3 nucleotides read TGCGCCAGCAGATTTGGGCAGGGGAACACTGAAGCTTTCTTT.

CDR3: CASSNIGTSGGELFF. The CDR3 DNA reads as TGTGCCAGTAGTAACATCGGGACTAGTGGAGGGGAGCTGTTTTTT. The rearrangement links TRBV19 to TRBJ2-2; the match to TRBD2 covers 8 bases. Germline V gene sequence: CDR1 LNHDA, CDR2 SQIVND (reference sequence). This CDR3 comprises 15 residues. Trimming removed 4 bases from V and 8 bases from J; junction bases left unmatched: 9.